Sequencing of this TCR beta chain was carried out in a study of CD8+CD57+ T cells in acquired aplastic anemia. Study information: The mean DNA yield obtained from sorted CD4+ and CD8+ cells came to approximately 3 ug.

Patients selected for sequencing had displayed CD8+CD57+ cell expansion by flow cytometry. Acquired aplastic anemia of severe grade affected all patients. Genomic DNA templated the TCR beta VDJ and CDR3 profiling. TCRdb re-derived calls from the reads in MiXCR, one entry per CDR3 protein. The repertoire has 150,000 or so distinct CDR3 sequences, less than 60% of them found once; the top ten carry less than 3%. Germline values: CDR1 DFQATT, CDR2 SNEGSKA (reference sequence). The CDR3 runs 16 residues. Trimming took 0 bases from V and 4 from J, leaving 18 bases between them. As for this clonotype: The antigen is not known.

Findings of the study overall: Patients and controls had in common 25 to 35 CD8+ CDR3 sequences. For CD8+ Simpson's diversity, patients and controls showed no significant difference.

Material for sequencing was sorted CD4+, CD8+, or CD8+CD57+ T cells (not recorded which) from PBMCs. The origin of this receptor is a human donor with aplastic anemia. This chain connects TRBV20-1 to TRBJ2-5; tentative D call: TRBD1 (5 bases). The CDR3 bases are TGCAGTGCTAGAGATTCATTGACGGACACCGCAGAGACCCAGTACTTC. It is translated as CSARDSLTDTAETQYF.